Sequencing of this T cell receptor (beta chain) was carried out in a study of T cells in Graves' hyperthyroidism and ophthalmopathy. Study conclusions and caveats: The model predicted ophthalmopathy a median around 6 months before onset. Most expanded thyroid clonotypes above 0.001 recurred in blood.

Turning to this clonotype: Its antigen is undetermined.

The CDR3 sequence is 16 residues long. Trimming pared 0 bases from V and 4 bases from J, leaving 15 bases between. Germline CDR1 reads LGHNA; CDR2 reads YNFKEQ. It was RNA transcripts that yielded the amplified TCR beta CDR3 regions. A set of HTBI primers served as the primers for a first-round RT-PCR of the TCR CDR3. MiXCR was run by TCRdb on the multiplex PCR reads, yielding one entry per CDR3 protein. The sample lists approximately 430,000 distinct CDR3 sequences, approximately 15% occurring once. The chain couples TRBV4-2 to TRBJ1-2, with D uncertain. This clonotype originated in a woman younger than 30 with Graves' hyperthyroidism. Sequencing was carried out using blood. The CDR3 DNA reads TGTGCCAGCAGCCAAGATCGGGTCGGACGCTCCTATGGCTACACCTTC. It translates to CASSQDRVGRSYGYTF.